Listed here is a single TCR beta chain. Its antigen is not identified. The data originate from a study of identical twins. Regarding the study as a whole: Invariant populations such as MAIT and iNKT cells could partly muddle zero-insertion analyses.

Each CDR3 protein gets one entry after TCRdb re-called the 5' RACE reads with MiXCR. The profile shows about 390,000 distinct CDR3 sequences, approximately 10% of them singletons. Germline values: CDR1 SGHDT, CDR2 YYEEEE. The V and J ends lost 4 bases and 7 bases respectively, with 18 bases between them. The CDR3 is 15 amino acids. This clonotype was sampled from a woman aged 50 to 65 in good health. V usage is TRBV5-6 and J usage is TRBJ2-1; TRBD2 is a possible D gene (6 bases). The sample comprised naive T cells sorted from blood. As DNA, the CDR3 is TGTGCCAGCAGCCCGCGGGGTCTCGGTGGGAATGAGCAGTTCTTC. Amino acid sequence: CASSPRGLGGNEQFF.